This T cell receptor (beta chain) originates from a study of shared clonotypes between healthy human individuals. CD45RO-negative, CCR7-positively selected cells formed the naive CD8 fraction, excluding terminally differentiated effector memory CD45RA+ cells. All donors qualified as healthy HIV-negative adults and had experienced no recent acute infections or vaccinations. The donor cohort consisted entirely of Caucasian adults residing in Nashville, Tennessee. Clones were read by immunoSEQ multiplex PCR, and TCRdb kept only the in-frame ones, dropping some. The table includes roughly 600,000 clones, 95% to 98% detected once. This clone was seen just once. Its antigen is not identified. With 7 bases clipped from V and 4 bases from J, the junction kept 9 bases outside the gene matches. The CDR3 length is 16 residues. Germline V CDR1 and CDR2: SGHAT, FQNNGV. General study results and limits: When compared with the clonotypes that were shared by all four sorted-subset donors, the non-shared clonotypes turned out to have lower generation probabilities.

This sequence joins TRBV11-2 and TRBJ2-6; 8 positions agree with TRBD2. The clonotype originates from a young man in good health. The sample was naive CD8+ T cells sorted from blood. This CDR3 reads CASNSREGLGANVLTF. The DNA for the CDR3 is TGTGCCAGCAATTCTCGGGAGGGCCTGGGGGCCAACGTCCTGACTTTC.